The sequence of this T cell receptor (beta chain) was determined in a study of blood T cell repertoires in COVID-19. As for the study in general: Some COVID-19 samples were acute and others convalescent; all came from the United States, Italy and Spain.

Study processing details: Reference gene primers were amplified, and this amplification served to estimate nucleated cell counts. Libraries were prepared by immunoSEQ multiplex PCR; TCRdb keeps only in-frame clonotypes and omits some of them. The DNA gave D and trimming, while V, J and clone size come from that table. The sample has approximately 130,000 clones, approximately 77% seen once. The sample comprised peripheral blood. This clonotype was sampled from a human donor in a cohort sampled during active COVID-19.

The CDR3 sequence: CASSSDREGYTF. CDR3 coding DNA: TGCGCCAGCAGCTCCGACCGGGAAGGCTACACCTTC. The genes are TRBV5-1 and TRBJ1-2; D gene uncertain. V was cut by 3 bases and J by 8 bases, with 11 bases left in between. CDR1 is SGHRS and CDR2 is YFSETQ in the germline V gene. The length of the CDR3 is 12 residues.